This paragraph reports one TCR beta chain. The protocol was immunoSEQ multiplex PCR, while the TCRdb copy is restricted to in-frame clones and leaves out a portion. Altogether under 150,000 clones are present, 85% being singletons, with the ten largest covering about 6.1%. Germline loops: CDR1 LGHDT, CDR2 YNNKEL (reference sequence). V gave up 6 bases and J gave up 0 bases, with 14 bases separating them. The CDR3 spans 16 residues. This sample was taken from a study of blood T cell repertoires in COVID-19. Overall study: Donors in the United States, Italy and Spain gave samples during acute or convalescent COVID-19.

Seattle patients were enrolled while actively infected and followed longitudinally. The receptor comes from a woman aged 60 to 75 with COVID-19, enrolled during active disease. The sample comprised peripheral blood. V and J are TRBV3-1 (or the pseudogene TRBV3-2) and TRBJ2-2, with D perhaps matching TRBD2 (5 bases). The CDR3, as DNA: TGTGCCAGCAGTCCGCTTGCGGACTCGAACACCGGGGAGCTGTTTTTT. As protein: CASSPLADSNTGELFF.